The 9 T cell receptor beta chains below come from one sample, sequenced in a study of patients and donors after allogeneic stem cell transplantation. TCRdb recomputed calls from the RT-PCR reads with MiXCR, one row per CDR3 protein. The sample carries more than 150,000 distinct CDR3 sequences, 41% recorded once. Sequenced sample: blood, either unsorted or a sorted T cell fraction (not recorded which). The receptors stem from a human donor who was either an allogeneic HSCT recipient or a stem cell or donor lymphocyte infusion donor (not recorded which). It is not recorded whose cells these are; they may come from a transplant donor.

The chain carries TRBV29-1 and TRBJ2-7, with a tentative D call TRBD2 (7 bases). This CDR3 comprises 18 residues. The V gene's germline CDR1 is SQVTM and CDR2 ANQGSEA. V was trimmed by 7 bases and J by 1 base, leaving 29 bases between them. The CDR3 nucleotides read TGCAGCGCCCGAAAAGGGGGGGATCTTACCATGTTTTCCTACGAGCAGTACTTC. Protein: CSARKGGDLTMFSYEQYF.

This clonotype occurred a few times. V is TRBV5-5 and J is TRBJ1-2; D is ambiguous. This CDR3 comprises 15 residues. CDR1 and CDR2 (germline): SGHKS, YYEKEE (reference sequence). Trimming pared 0 bases from V and 7 bases from J, leaving 16 bases between. The CDR3 spells CASSLDVRLDGGYTF. CDR3 nucleotide sequence: TGTGCCAGCAGCTTGGACGTCAGGCTGGATGGTGGCTACACCTTC.

This clonotype was recorded a few times. The CDR3 sequence: CASSLEGASTDTQYF. For the CDR3, the DNA is TGTGCCAGCAGCTTAGAGGGGGCTAGCACAGATACGCAGTATTTT. The rearrangement uses TRBV11-2 and TRBJ2-3; tentative D call: TRBD1 (6 bases). The CDR3 is 15 residues long. CDR1 SGHAT and CDR2 FQNNGV come from the germline V gene. V shed 0 bases and J shed 0 bases, with 7 bases lying between them.

Concerning this clonotype itself: One end of the junction does not line up with germline, which may come from a read error. The chain links TRBV7-6 to TRBJ1-1; D is perhaps TRBD1 (6 bases). Germline CDR1 SGHVS, CDR2 FNYEAQ. The CDR3 runs to 12 residues. The CDR3, as DNA: TGTGCCAGCAGCTTAGAACCGGGACACCGGGTTTTT. Translation gives CASSLEPGHRVF.

CDR3 in DNA: TGTGCCAGCAGCTTGAAGGGGGAGACCCAGTACTTC. Translation gives CASSLKGETQYF. V is TRBV7-8 and J is TRBJ2-5, with D tentatively TRBD1 (5 bases). Germline CDR1 SGHVS, CDR2 FQNEAQ. Between the trimmed V and J ends, which lost 3 bases and 5 bases, there was a span of 7 bases. The CDR3 runs to 12 residues.

This chain connects TRBV9 to TRBJ2-7; D gene uncertain. From germline, CDR1 is SGDLS and CDR2 YYNGEE. The germline V and J ends were trimmed by 3 bases and 0 bases, with 7 bases remaining between them. The CDR3 extends over 13 amino acids. CDR3 loop: CASSGQPSYEQYF. The CDR3 nucleotides read TGTGCCAGCAGCGGACAACCCTCCTACGAGCAGTACTTC.

The chain couples TRBV12-3 or TRBV12-4 to TRBJ1-2; 7 bases are a match to TRBD1. The CDR3 runs 17 residues. The junction had 14 bases not matched to a gene; V was cut back by 5 bases and J by 2 bases. DNA for the CDR3: TGTGCCAGCAGTCAGCGGGACAGAAAACTTACGAACTATGGCTACACCTTC. This encodes CASSQRDRKLTNYGYTF.

Only a few counts were recorded for this clonotype. CDR3 nucleotides: TGTGCCAGCAGGACTCGGTACGAGCAGTACTTC. Translated, it gives CASRTRYEQYF. The V and J genes are TRBV6-2 or TRBV6-3 and TRBJ2-7; D uncertain. Deletions cut 6 bases from V and 4 bases from J, with 7 bases between. Germline values: CDR1 MNHEY, CDR2 SVGEGT. This CDR3 comprises 11 residues.

V usage is TRBV29-1 and J usage is TRBJ1-2; no clear D gene. Germline V CDR1 and CDR2: SQVTM, ANQGSEA. V was cut by 2 bases and J by 3 bases, with 7 bases left in between. CDR3 length equals 12 residues. CDR3 nucleotide sequence: TGCAGCGTTGAAAAGACCTACTATGGCTACACCTTC. It codes for CSVEKTYYGYTF.